Each of the 7 T cell receptor beta chains below was sequenced from the same sample in a study of shared T cell receptors in the human thymus (TCRdb year 2021). Libraries came from the immunoSEQ multiplex PCR assay. The table was pulled from immuneACCESS by TCRdb, which kept in-frame rearrangements only. Such tables lose some clones; where checked, under half of the loss comes from unresolved V genes, and the rest has no known cause. Across this sample there are 550,000 to 800,000 clones, with 80% to 90% seen only once. The leading ten clones occupy about 0.0098% of the sample. These data also featured in a second study, about human thymus T cells.

Source material: thymocytes. The origin of the receptors is a girl less than two years old with a congenital heart defect. Donor details come from another sample of the same person, matched by shared clones.

This clone was found a few times. The chain has TRBV14 and TRBJ2-2, with 7 bases identical to TRBD1. With V trimmed by 1 base and J by 5 bases, 7 bases remained unmatched. The germline gives CDR1 SGHDN, CDR2 FVKESK. The CDR3 has 16 residues. The CDR3, as DNA: TGTGCCAGCAGCCAAGGGAGCTTGACAGGGACCGGGGAGCTGTTTTTT. It yields the protein CASSQGSLTGTGELFF.

V is TRBV11-2 and J is TRBJ2-1, with 8 bases that match TRBD1. Trimming removed 5 bases from V and 2 bases from J; junction bases left unmatched: 11. Germline lookup yields CDR1 SGHAT and CDR2 FQNNGV. The CDR3 covers 17 residues. The CDR3: CASSPGTGGGTYNEQFF. The CDR3 DNA is TGTGCCAGCAGCCCCGGGACAGGTGGGGGGACCTACAATGAGCAGTTCTTC.

The CDR3 bases are TGTGCCAGCAGTTACGGCACTAACTACGAGCAGTACTTC. It yields the protein CASSYGTNYEQYF. The V call is TRBV6-5, the J call TRBJ2-7, with D unclear. The germline V gene encodes CDR1 MNHEY and CDR2 SVGAGI. The V and J ends lost 2 bases and 3 bases respectively, with 8 bases between them. The CDR3 totals 13 residues.

The rearrangement links TRBV27 to TRBJ1-2; 11 nucleotides agree with TRBD1. With V trimmed by 7 bases and J by 4 bases, 11 bases remained unmatched. CDR1 is MNHEY and CDR2 is SMNVEV in the germline V gene (reference sequence). CDR3 length: 16 residues. The CDR3, as DNA: TGTGCCAGCATAGGGGACAGGGGGAAGTGCGGCTATGGCTACACCTTC. Translating it yields CASIGDRGKCGYGYTF.

The rearrangement joins TRBV25-1 to TRBJ2-7, with TRBD2 as a possible D gene (6 bases). Trimming removed 0 bases at V and 3 bases at J, with 9 bases between. CDR3 length equals 14 residues. Germline CDR1 MGHDK, CDR2 SYGVNS. CDR3 bases: TGTGCCAGCAGTGAATACGGGAGCAACTACGAGCAGTACTTC. This codes for CASSEYGSNYEQYF.

The chain couples TRBV7-3 to TRBJ2-1; TRBD2 agrees at 8 bases. Looked up from germline, CDR1 is SGHTA and CDR2 is FQGTGA. Losses at the gene ends were 2 bases for V and 3 bases for J; bases not matched to a gene: 6. The CDR3 runs to 16 residues. The CDR3 DNA reads as TGTGCCAGCAGCTTAGGAGCGGGGGTAAACTACAATGAGCAGTTCTTC. It encodes CASSLGAGVNYNEQFF.

V is TRBV28 and J is TRBJ1-2; TRBD1 aligns across 7 bases. V trimming: 2 bases; J trimming: 3 bases; junction bases outside the gene matches: 6. The CDR3 sequence is 15 residues long. CDR1 MDHEN and CDR2 SYDVKM come from the germline V gene. Here the CDR3 reads CASSLAPGTDYGYTF. The CDR3 coding sequence is TGTGCCAGCAGTTTAGCCCCCGGGACAGACTATGGCTACACCTTC.